This T cell receptor (beta chain) was retrieved from a study of pediatric ulcerative colitis. The table came from immunoSEQ multiplex PCR; TCRdb's copy has only in-frame clones and leaves some out. The sample contains around 61,000 clones, roughly 90% of which appear only once. CDR3 length: 15 residues. J was trimmed by 3 bases and V by 9 bases; bases with no gene match: 7. From germline, CDR1 is SNHLY and CDR2 FYNNEI. To note about this clone: The antigen remains undetermined.

Whole-study results and caveats: Rectal repertoires separated controls, mild-moderate and acute severe colitis. Blood-rectal clonal overlap within each person was significantly higher in ulcerative colitis patients than controls. A couple of rectal CDR3 clonotypes occurred in all ulcerative colitis patients.

Sequencing was done on a sample of blood. The genes are TRBV2 and TRBJ2-3, with TRBD2 matching over 12 bases. The receptor comes from a boy aged 10-17 years with severe ulcerative colitis. CDR3 amino acids: CARGMTSGSTDTQYF. DNA for the CDR3: TGTGCCAGAGGGATGACTAGCGGGAGTACAGATACGCAGTATTTT.